A single T cell receptor beta chain is shown here with its context. Its cognate antigen is unknown. It was with random hexamers that roughly 0.45 to 1 ug RNA was reverse transcribed. An immunoSEQ multiplex PCR generated amplified TCR beta CDR3 products spanning 54 Vbeta and 13 Jbeta. TCRdb passed the immunoSEQ multiplex PCR reads through MiXCR, listing each CDR3 protein once. The sample shows 150,000 to 200,000 distinct CDR3 sequences, 90% to 97% of them seen only once. These data originate in a study of CD8 T cells in Susac syndrome. Study-level results: It was acknowledged by the study that relatively few individuals were included in its TCR sequencing and HLA analysis.

The multiple sclerosis controls consisted of treatment-naive patients with relapsing-remitting disease, either stable or active. There are 11 residues in the CDR3. Germline lookup yields CDR1 MNHEY and CDR2 SVGEGT. V lost 5 bases to trimming and J lost 10 bases, with 9 bases between them. The clonotype comes from a human donor with multiple sclerosis. This chain uses TRBV6-2 or TRBV6-3 with TRBJ2-1; D gene ambiguous. Sequences were obtained from CD4+ T cells from PBMCs. The CDR3 sequence: CASSPRYEQFF. DNA for the CDR3: TGTGCCAGCAGTCCTCGGTACGAGCAGTTCTTC.